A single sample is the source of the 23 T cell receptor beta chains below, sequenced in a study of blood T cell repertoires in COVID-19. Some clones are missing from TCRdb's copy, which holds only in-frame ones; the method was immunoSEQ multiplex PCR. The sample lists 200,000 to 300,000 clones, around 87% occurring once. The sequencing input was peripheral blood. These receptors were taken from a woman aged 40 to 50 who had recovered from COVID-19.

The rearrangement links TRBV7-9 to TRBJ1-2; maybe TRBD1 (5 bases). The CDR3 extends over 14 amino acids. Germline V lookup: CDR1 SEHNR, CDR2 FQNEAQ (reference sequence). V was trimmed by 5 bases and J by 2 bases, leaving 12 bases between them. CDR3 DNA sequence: TGTGCCAGCAGCCCCATGGGGGGGAACTATGGCTACACCTTC. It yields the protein CASSPMGGNYGYTF. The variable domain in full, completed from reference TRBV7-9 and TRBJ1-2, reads DTGVSQNPRHKITKRGQNVTFRCDPISEHNRLYWYRQTLGQGPEFLTYFQNEAQLEKSRLLSDRFSAERPKGSFSTLEIQRTEQGDSAMYLCASSPMGGNYGYTFGSGTRLTVV.

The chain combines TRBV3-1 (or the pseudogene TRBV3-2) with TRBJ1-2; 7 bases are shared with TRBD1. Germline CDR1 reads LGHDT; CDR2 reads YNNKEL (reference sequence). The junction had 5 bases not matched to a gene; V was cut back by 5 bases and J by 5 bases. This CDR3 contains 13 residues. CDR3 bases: TGTGCCAGCAGCTTGGACAGGTGGTATGGCTACACCTTC. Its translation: CASSLDRWYGYTF.

The chain's CDR3 is CAISERTNEQFF. For the CDR3, the DNA is TGTGCCATCAGTGAGCGTACTAATGAGCAGTTCTTC. The chain employs TRBV10-3 and TRBJ2-1; D not certain. Trimming stripped 2 bases from V and 7 bases from J, with 6 bases between. Germline CDR1 ENHRY, CDR2 SYGVKD. CDR3 length: 12 amino acids.

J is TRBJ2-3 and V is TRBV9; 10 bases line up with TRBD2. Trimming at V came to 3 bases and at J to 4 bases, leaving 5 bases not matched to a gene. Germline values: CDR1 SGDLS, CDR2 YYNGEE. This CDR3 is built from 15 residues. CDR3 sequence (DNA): TGTGCCAGCAGCGCGAGGAGCGGGGGGGCAGATACGCAGTATTTT. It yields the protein CASSARSGGADTQYF.

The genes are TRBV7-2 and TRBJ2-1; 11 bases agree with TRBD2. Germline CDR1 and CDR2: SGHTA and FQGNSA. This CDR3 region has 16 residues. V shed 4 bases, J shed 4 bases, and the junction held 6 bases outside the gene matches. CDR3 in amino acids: CASSSPGLAVYNEQFF. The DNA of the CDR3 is TGTGCCAGCAGCTCACCGGGACTAGCGGTGTACAATGAGCAGTTCTTC.

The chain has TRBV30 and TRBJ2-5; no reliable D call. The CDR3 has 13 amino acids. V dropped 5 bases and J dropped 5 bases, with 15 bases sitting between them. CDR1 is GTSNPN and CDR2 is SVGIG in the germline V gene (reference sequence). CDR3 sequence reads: CAWASSGFETQYF. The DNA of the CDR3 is TGTGCCTGGGCTAGTTCCGGCTTTGAGACCCAGTACTTC.

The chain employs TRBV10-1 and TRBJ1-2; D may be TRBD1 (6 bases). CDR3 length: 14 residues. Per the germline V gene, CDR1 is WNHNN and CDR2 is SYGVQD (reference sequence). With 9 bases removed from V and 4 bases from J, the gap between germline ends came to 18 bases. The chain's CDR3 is CARSRDKGCYGYTF. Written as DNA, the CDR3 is TGCGCCAGGTCCCGGGACAAGGGGTGCTATGGCTACACCTTC.

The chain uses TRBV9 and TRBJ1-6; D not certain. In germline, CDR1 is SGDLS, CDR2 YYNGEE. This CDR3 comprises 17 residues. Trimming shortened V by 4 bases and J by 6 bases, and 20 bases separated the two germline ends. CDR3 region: CASSSPQAGNLNSPLHF. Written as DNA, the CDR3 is TGTGCCAGCAGCTCTCCGCAGGCCGGGAACCTTAATTCACCCCTCCACTTT.

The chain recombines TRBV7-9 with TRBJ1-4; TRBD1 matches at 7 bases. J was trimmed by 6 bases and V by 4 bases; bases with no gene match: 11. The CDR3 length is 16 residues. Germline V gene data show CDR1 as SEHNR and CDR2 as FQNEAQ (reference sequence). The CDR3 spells CASSCQTGEVDEKLFF. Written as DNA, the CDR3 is TGTGCCAGCAGCTGTCAAACAGGGGAGGTGGATGAAAAACTGTTTTTT.

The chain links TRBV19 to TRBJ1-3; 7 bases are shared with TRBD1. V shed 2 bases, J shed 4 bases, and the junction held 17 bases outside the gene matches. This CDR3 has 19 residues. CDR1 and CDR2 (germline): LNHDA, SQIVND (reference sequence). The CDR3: CASSIRGADRIRSGNTIYF. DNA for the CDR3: TGTGCCAGTAGTATAAGGGGAGCGGACAGGATTCGGTCAGGAAACACCATATATTTT.

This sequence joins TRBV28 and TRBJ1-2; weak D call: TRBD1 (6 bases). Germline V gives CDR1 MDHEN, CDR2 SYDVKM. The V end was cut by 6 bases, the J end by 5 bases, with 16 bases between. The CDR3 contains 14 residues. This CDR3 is CASRPNRDKYGYTF. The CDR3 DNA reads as TGTGCCAGCAGACCGAATCGGGACAAGTATGGCTACACCTTC.

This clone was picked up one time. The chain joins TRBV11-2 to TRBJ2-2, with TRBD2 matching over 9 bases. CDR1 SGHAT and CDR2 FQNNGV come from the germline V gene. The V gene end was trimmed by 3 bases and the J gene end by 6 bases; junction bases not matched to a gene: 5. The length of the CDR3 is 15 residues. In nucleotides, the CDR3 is TGTGCCAGCAGCTTTGGCGGGGGGGCGGCCGGGGAGCTGTTTTTT. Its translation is CASSFGGGAAGELFF.

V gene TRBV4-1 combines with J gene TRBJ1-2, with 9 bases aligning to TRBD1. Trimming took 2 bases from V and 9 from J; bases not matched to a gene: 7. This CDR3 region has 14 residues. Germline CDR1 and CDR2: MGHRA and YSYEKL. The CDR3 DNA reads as TGCGCCAGCAGCCAACGGGACAGGGAGGGGAGCTACACCTTC. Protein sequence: CASSQRDREGSYTF.

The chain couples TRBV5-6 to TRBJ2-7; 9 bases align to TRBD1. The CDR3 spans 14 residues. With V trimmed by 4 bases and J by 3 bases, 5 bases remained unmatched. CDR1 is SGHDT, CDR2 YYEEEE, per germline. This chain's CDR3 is CASSDRQGDYEQYF. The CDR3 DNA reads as TGTGCCAGCAGCGATAGACAGGGGGACTACGAGCAGTACTTC.

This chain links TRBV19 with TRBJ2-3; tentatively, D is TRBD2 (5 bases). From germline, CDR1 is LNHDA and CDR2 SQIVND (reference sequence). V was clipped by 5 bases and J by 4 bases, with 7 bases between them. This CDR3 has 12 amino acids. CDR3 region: CASSPGADTQYF. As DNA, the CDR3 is TGTGCCAGTAGTCCCGGGGCAGATACGCAGTATTTT.

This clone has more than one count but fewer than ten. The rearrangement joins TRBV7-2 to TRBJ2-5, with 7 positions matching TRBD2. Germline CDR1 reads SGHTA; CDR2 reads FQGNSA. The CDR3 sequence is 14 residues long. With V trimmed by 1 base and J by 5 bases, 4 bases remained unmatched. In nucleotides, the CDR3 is TGTGCCAGCAGCTTAGATCGCGGGGGTGAGACCCAGTACTTC. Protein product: CASSLDRGGETQYF.

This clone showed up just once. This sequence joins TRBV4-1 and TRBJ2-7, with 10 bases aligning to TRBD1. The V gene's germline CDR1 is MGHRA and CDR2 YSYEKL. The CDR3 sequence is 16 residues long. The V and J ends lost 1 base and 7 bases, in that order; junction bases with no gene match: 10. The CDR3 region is CASSQVKGQGFWEQYF. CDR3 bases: TGCGCCAGCAGCCAAGTAAAGGGACAGGGGTTTTGGGAGCAGTACTTC.

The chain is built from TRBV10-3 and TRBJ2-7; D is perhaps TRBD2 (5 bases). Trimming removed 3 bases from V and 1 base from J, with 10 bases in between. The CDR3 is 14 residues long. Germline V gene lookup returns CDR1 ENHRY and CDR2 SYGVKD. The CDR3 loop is CAISDIRESYEQYF. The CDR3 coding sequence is TGTGCCATCAGTGATATCCGGGAATCCTACGAGCAGTACTTC.

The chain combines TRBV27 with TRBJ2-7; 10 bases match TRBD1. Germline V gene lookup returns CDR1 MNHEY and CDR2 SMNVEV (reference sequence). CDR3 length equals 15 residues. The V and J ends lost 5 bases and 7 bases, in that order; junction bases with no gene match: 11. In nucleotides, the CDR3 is TGTGCCAGCAGTCTCCGGACAGGGGGTGGATATGAGCAGTACTTC. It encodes CASSLRTGGGYEQYF.

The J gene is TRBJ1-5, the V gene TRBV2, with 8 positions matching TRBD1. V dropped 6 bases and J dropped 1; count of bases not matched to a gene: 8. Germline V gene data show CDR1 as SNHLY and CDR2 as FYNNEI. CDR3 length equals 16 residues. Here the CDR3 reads CASSSIGQGSNQPQHF. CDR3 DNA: TGTGCCAGCAGCTCCATCGGACAGGGAAGCAATCAGCCCCAGCATTTT.

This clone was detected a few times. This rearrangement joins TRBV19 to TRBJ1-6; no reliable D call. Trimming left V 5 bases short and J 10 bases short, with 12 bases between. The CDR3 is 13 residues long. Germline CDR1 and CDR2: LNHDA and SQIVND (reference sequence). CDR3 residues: CASSRGVGSPLHF. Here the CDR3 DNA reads TGTGCCAGTAGTCGCGGGGTTGGCTCACCCCTCCACTTT.

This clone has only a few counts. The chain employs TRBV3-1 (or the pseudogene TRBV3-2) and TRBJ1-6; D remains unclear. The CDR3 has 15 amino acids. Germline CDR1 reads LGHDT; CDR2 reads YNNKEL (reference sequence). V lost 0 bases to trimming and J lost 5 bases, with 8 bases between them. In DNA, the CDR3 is TGTGCCAGCAGCCAAGATTGGGCAGATAATTCACCCCTCCACTTT. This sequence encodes CASSQDWADNSPLHF.

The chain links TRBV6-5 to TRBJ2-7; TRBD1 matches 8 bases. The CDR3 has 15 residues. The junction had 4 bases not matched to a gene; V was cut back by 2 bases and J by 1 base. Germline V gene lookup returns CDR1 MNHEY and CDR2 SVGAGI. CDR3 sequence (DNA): TGTGCCAGCAGTTACGCCGGGACAGGATCCTACGAGCAGTACTTC. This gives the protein CASSYAGTGSYEQYF.